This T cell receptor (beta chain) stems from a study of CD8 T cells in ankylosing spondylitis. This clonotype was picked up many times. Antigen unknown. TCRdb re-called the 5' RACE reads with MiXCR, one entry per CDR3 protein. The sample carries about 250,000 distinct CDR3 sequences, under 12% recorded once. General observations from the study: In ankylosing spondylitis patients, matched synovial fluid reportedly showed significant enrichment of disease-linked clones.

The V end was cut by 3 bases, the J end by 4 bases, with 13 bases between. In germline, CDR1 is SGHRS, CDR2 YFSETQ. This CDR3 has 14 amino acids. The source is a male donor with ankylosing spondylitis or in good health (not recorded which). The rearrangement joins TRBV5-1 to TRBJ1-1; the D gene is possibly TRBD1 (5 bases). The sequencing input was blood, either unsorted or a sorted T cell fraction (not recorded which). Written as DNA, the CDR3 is TGCGCCAGCAGCTATGGGGGGGAAGGCACTGAAGCTTTCTTT. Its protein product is CASSYGGEGTEAFF.